These T cell receptor beta chains were read from a single sample in a study of blood T cell repertoires in COVID-19. TCRdb's table, derived via immunoSEQ multiplex PCR, lists solely in-frame clones and lacks some. The data contain more than 300,000 clones, under 95% of them singletons. The sequenced material came from peripheral blood. Receptors were obtained from a woman between 18 and 29 years old who had recovered from COVID-19. The CDR3 runs from the conserved cysteine through the conserved F or W. A D gene is named only where the DNA matches it firmly. Clone size, where shown, is once, few, many, or a class for clones that have expanded.

d_gene	v_gene	abundance	j_gene	CDR3aa	CDR3nt
.	TRBV5-6	.	TRBJ1-1	CASSPRQAMNTEAFF	TGTGCCAGCAGCCCAAGACAGGCGATGAACACTGAAGCTTTCTTT
.	TRBV28	.	TRBJ2-2	CASSLWAPGNTGELFF	TGTGCCAGCAGTTTATGGGCCCCAGGGAACACCGGGGAGCTGTTTTTT
TRBD2	TRBV10-3	.	TRBJ2-1	CAISELGLAGGRPHSYNEQFF	TGTGCCATCAGTGAGTTAGGGCTAGCGGGAGGGCGACCACACTCCTACAATGAGCAGTTCTTC
TRBD2	TRBV11-3	.	TRBJ2-2	CASSLASGRYTGELFF	TGTGCCAGCAGCCTCGCTAGCGGGAGATACACCGGGGAGCTGTTTTTT
TRBD2	TRBV29-1	.	TRBJ2-1	CSAILAGETNEQFF	TGCAGCGCTATACTAGCGGGAGAAACGAATGAGCAGTTCTTC
.	TRBV7-2	.	TRBJ1-3	CASSRRDISGNTIYF	TGTGCCAGCAGCCGCAGGGACATTTCTGGAAACACCATATATTTT
.	TRBV5-1	few	TRBJ2-2	CASSLGLGMTGELFF	TGCGCCAGCAGCTTGGGACTAGGGATGACCGGGGAGCTGTTTTTT
TRBD2	TRBV28	.	TRBJ2-2	CASSALAGVTTGELFF	TGTGCCAGCAGTGCCCTGGCGGGAGTAACAACCGGGGAGCTGTTTTTT
TRBD2	TRBV9	.	TRBJ2-1	CASSAAGGPNNEQFF	TGTGCCAGCAGCGCCGCGGGAGGGCCTAACAATGAGCAGTTCTTC
.	TRBV25-1	.	TRBJ1-4	CASSEWDAGVDEKLFF	TGTGCCAGCAGTGAATGGGATGCAGGGGTGGACGAAAAACTGTTTTTT
.	TRBV6-2/TRBV6-3	.	TRBJ2-5	CASSYERTDQETQYF	TGTGCCAGCAGTTATGAGAGGACAGACCAAGAGACCCAGTACTTC
.	TRBV7-2	.	TRBJ1-2	CASSLTTPGGYTF	TGTGCCAGCAGCCTTACGACCCCCGGGGGCTACACCTTC
TRBD2	TRBV29-1	.	TRBJ2-1	CSVAIAGGLSGNEQFF	TGCAGCGTTGCCATCGCGGGAGGTCTGAGTGGCAATGAGCAGTTCTTC
TRBD2	TRBV6-2/TRBV6-3	.	TRBJ2-1	CASSYSGGSYNEQFF	TGTGCCAGCAGTTACTCGGGAGGGTCCTACAATGAGCAGTTCTTC
TRBD2	TRBV9	.	TRBJ2-3	CASSVARAGGPTDTQYF	TGTGCCAGCAGCGTAGCCCGAGCGGGAGGGCCAACAGATACGCAGTATTTT
TRBD1	TRBV2	.	TRBJ2-5	CASSERAGGLEETQYF	TGTGCCAGCAGTGAACGGGCAGGGGGCCTCGAAGAGACCCAGTACTTC
TRBD2	TRBV6-2/TRBV6-3	.	TRBJ2-1	CASSISLAGGGNEQFF	TGTGCCAGCAGTATATCACTAGCGGGAGGCGGTAATGAGCAGTTCTTC
.	TRBV7-2	.	TRBJ1-1	CASSPRDLNTEAFF	TGTGCCAGCAGCCCGCGGGACTTAAACACTGAAGCTTTCTTT
TRBD1	TRBV18	.	TRBJ1-2	CASSPPGQGGYGYTF	TGTGCCAGCTCACCCCCGGGACAGGGTGGCTATGGCTACACCTTC
.	TRBV29-1	.	TRBJ2-2	CSVLRQPGELFF	TGCAGCGTTCTCCGACAGCCCGGGGAGCTGTTTTTT
.	TRBV14	.	TRBJ2-4	CASSQDRGIQYF	TGTGCCAGCAGCCAAGATAGAGGCATTCAGTACTTC
TRBD2	TRBV10-1	.	TRBJ2-3	CASSEAMTSGADTQYF	TGCGCCAGCAGTGAGGCGATGACTAGCGGTGCAGATACGCAGTATTTT
.	TRBV7-9	.	TRBJ1-1	CASSSHGVTSTEAFF	TGTGCCAGCAGCTCACACGGGGTAACGAGCACTGAAGCTTTCTTT
TRBD2	TRBV5-1	.	TRBJ2-2	CASRRLAGTNTGELFF	TGCGCCAGCAGACGACTAGCGGGAACGAACACCGGGGAGCTGTTTTTT
.	TRBV5-1	.	TRBJ1-2	CASSPPWGQGGYTF	TGCGCCAGCAGCCCCCCATGGGGGCAAGGTGGCTACACCTTC
TRBD1	TRBV9	.	TRBJ2-2	CASSGGTGRGGELFF	TGTGCCAGCAGCGGAGGGACAGGGAGGGGCGGGGAGCTGTTTTTT
TRBD2	TRBV4-1	.	TRBJ2-5	CASSPGLAAQETQYF	TGCGCCAGCAGCCCGGGACTAGCGGCTCAAGAGACCCAGTACTTC
.	TRBV27	.	TRBJ1-1	CASCSPDSLEAFF	TGTGCCAGCTGTTCGCCCGACTCTCTTGAAGCTTTCTTT
.	TRBV6-1	.	TRBJ1-2	CASSEDSSSYGYTF	TGTGCCAGCAGTGAGGACTCCTCCTCCTATGGCTACACCTTC
TRBD2	TRBV10-2	.	TRBJ2-1	CASSPTAGLSYNEQFF	TGCGCCAGCAGCCCGACGGCGGGACTATCCTACAATGAGCAGTTCTTC
.	TRBV6-6	.	TRBJ1-2	CASSSDGYTF	TGTGCCAGCAGCTCGGATGGCTACACCTTC
.	TRBV11-2	.	TRBJ2-3	CASSLRPSDTQYF	TGTGCCAGCAGCCTGCGTCCCTCAGATACGCAGTATTTT
TRBD1	TRBV7-9	once	TRBJ1-1	CASSPPTGENTEAFF	TGTGCCAGCAGCCCTCCGACAGGGGAGAACACTGAAGCTTTCTTT
TRBD1	TRBV7-2	.	TRBJ1-2	CASSLDAGQGSYGYTF	TGTGCCAGCAGCTTAGATGCTGGACAGGGTAGCTATGGCTACACCTTC
.	TRBV2	.	TRBJ2-2	CASSGVEAGELFF	TGTGCCAGCAGTGGGGTTGAGGCCGGGGAGCTGTTTTTT
TRBD2	TRBV5-1	.	TRBJ2-6	CASSSGGSGANVLTF	TGCGCCAGCAGCTCGGGGGGCTCTGGGGCCAACGTCCTGACTTTC
.	TRBV2	.	TRBJ2-5	CASSAGRAPMAQYF	TGTGCCAGCAGTGCAGGCAGGGCGCCCATGGCCCAGTACTTC
TRBD2	TRBV9	.	TRBJ2-5	CASSVPMGLNQETQYF	TGTGCCAGCAGCGTTCCGATGGGACTAAACCAAGAGACCCAGTACTTC
TRBD2	TRBV7-9	.	TRBJ2-3	CASSKHSGRGTDTQYF	TGTGCCAGCAGTAAACATAGCGGGAGGGGCACAGATACGCAGTATTTT
TRBD2	TRBV4-1	.	TRBJ2-3	CASSQGRGAGEDTQYF	TGCGCCAGCAGCCAAGGCAGGGGAGCGGGAGAAGATACGCAGTATTTT
TRBD1	TRBV19	.	TRBJ2-2	CASSPWTGWAGELFF	TGTGCCAGTAGTCCCTGGACAGGCTGGGCCGGGGAGCTGTTTTTT
TRBD1	TRBV27	.	TRBJ1-5	CASSPRTGGVFQPQHF	TGTGCCAGCAGTCCGCGGACAGGGGGTGTCTTTCAGCCCCAGCATTTT
TRBD2	TRBV4-3	.	TRBJ2-2	CASSQLSPTSGHTGELFF	TGCGCCAGCAGCCAACTCAGCCCCACTAGCGGGCACACCGGGGAGCTGTTTTTT
TRBD1	TRBV28	.	TRBJ1-2	CASSLSDRDGSF	TGTGCCAGCAGTTTGTCAGACAGGGACGGCTCCTTC
.	TRBV19	.	TRBJ2-1	CASSRNPSSYNEQFF	TGTGCCAGTAGTCGAAACCCGAGCTCCTACAATGAGCAGTTCTTC